The clone carrying this TCR beta chain was counted ten times or more. The antigen remains unidentified. These data are taken from a study of early T cells in non-severe SARS-CoV-2 infection. About the research overall: Unsorted whole blood bulk RNA was sequenced, with unpaired chains. Notes on the study in general: Sequences matched to VDJdb favored anti-spike CD8 responses, while private and CD4 specificities were missed.

cDNA molecules, individually, were tagged with unique molecular identifiers. TCRdb called the 5' RACE reads again in MiXCR, with one record for every CDR3 protein. The sample yields tens of thousands of distinct CDR3 sequences, 9.5% seen once. The V gene's germline CDR1 is SQVTM and CDR2 ANQGSEA. Between the trimmed V and J ends, which lost 7 bases and 2 bases, there was a span of 11 bases. This CDR3 region has 12 residues. The sample comprised whole blood. The V gene is TRBV29-1, the J gene TRBJ1-2, with D perhaps TRBD1 (6 bases). The clonotype was recovered from an adult who was a healthcare worker with PCR-confirmed SARS-CoV-2 infection or an uninfected control (not recorded which). The CDR3 nucleotides read TGCAGCGCTGGGGGGGCGAACTATGGCTACACCTTC. Its protein product is CSAGGANYGYTF.